Below are 14 T cell receptor beta chains sequenced from a single sample in a study of T cell responses to AZD1222 COVID-19 vaccine. Repertoires were generated with immunoSEQ multiplex PCR, while TCRdb's copy carries only in-frame clones and drops some. Of 95,000 to 150,000 clones in the sample, around 87% are singletons; the top ten hold roughly 10%. The sequences come from peripheral blood, collected on day 0 of AZD1222 vaccination. The receptors originated from an adult in good health.

The CDR3: CASSQDQGSYNEQFF. CDR3 DNA sequence: TGCGCCAGCAGCCAAGATCAGGGAAGTTACAATGAGCAGTTCTTC. V and J are TRBV4-1 and TRBJ2-1; the D gene is possibly TRBD1 (5 bases). The CDR3 is 15 amino acids. Trimming left V 0 bases short and J 4 bases short, with 10 bases between. From germline, CDR1 is MGHRA and CDR2 YSYEKL.

The V call is TRBV7-2, the J call TRBJ2-3, with TRBD2 as a possible D gene (5 bases). The CDR3 loop spans 14 amino acids. Trimming removed 4 bases from V and 6 bases from J, with 14 bases in between. CDR1 is SGHTA, CDR2 FQGNSA, per germline. CDR3 DNA: TGTGCCAGCAGCTCCCGGGATCCAACCGATACGCAGTATTTT. Residues: CASSSRDPTDTQYF.

This sequence joins TRBV7-3 and TRBJ2-2, with 9 bases matching TRBD1. Unmatched junction bases numbered 4, after V lost 5 bases and J lost 6 bases. The CDR3 loop spans 14 amino acids. CDR1 SGHTA and CDR2 FQGTGA come from the germline V gene. The CDR3 here is CASSRTGGPGELFF. For the CDR3, the DNA is TGTGCCAGCAGCCGAACAGGGGGCCCCGGGGAGCTGTTTTTT.

The V call is TRBV19, the J call TRBJ2-2; a possible D gene is TRBD1 (5 bases). CDR1 is LNHDA, CDR2 SQIVND, per germline (reference sequence). The CDR3 has 14 amino acids. V gave up 9 bases and J gave up 1 base, with 12 bases separating them. The CDR3 loop is CASWTPKNTGELFF. The CDR3 DNA is TGTGCCAGCTGGACACCTAAGAACACCGGGGAGCTGTTTTTT.

The V and J genes are TRBV27 and TRBJ1-1; possible D gene TRBD1, 5 bases. The germline V and J ends were trimmed by 5 bases and 3 bases, with 10 bases remaining between them. This CDR3 contains 13 residues. Per germline, CDR1 MNHEY and CDR2 SMNVEV (reference sequence). CDR3 amino acids: CASSDSGYTEAFF. Here the CDR3 DNA reads TGTGCCAGCAGTGACAGTGGGTACACTGAAGCTTTCTTT.

V and J are TRBV2 and TRBJ1-1; no firm D call. CDR3 size: 14 residues. V was clipped by 5 bases and J by 0 bases, with 10 bases between them. Germline-derived CDR1 and CDR2 are SNHLY and FYNNEI. CDR3 DNA sequence: TGTGCCAGCAGTCGTCTAACCGTGAACACTGAAGCTTTCTTT. Encoded protein: CASSRLTVNTEAFF.

The CDR3 region has the DNA TGCGCCAGCAGCCAAGGACTGGGGGGTAATTCACCCCTCCACTTT. Translating gives CASSQGLGGNSPLHF. The chain has TRBV4-3 and TRBJ1-6, with D tentatively TRBD1 (5 bases). Germline V gene sequence: CDR1 LGHNA, CDR2 YSLEER. The CDR3 length is 15 residues. V lost 1 base, J lost 6 bases, and 10 bases lay in between.

CDR3 DNA sequence: TGTGCCAGTCGGGTTCGGTCCGGGGCCAACGTCCTGACTTTC. This codes for CASRVRSGANVLTF. This chain uses TRBV19 with TRBJ2-6, with D hard to call. V was shortened by 8 bases and J by 4 bases, with 12 bases between the two germline ends. The germline V gene encodes CDR1 LNHDA and CDR2 SQIVND (reference sequence). The CDR3 is 14 amino acids.

This clone occurred once. The gene calls are TRBV4-1 and TRBJ1-2, with a tentative D call TRBD1 (5 bases). The germline V and J ends were trimmed by 1 base and 4 bases, with 16 bases remaining between them. Germline V gives CDR1 MGHRA, CDR2 YSYEKL. The CDR3 runs 16 residues. The CDR3: CASSQARNQGTYGYTF. As DNA, the CDR3 is TGCGCCAGCAGCCAAGCCCGAAACCAGGGAACCTATGGCTACACCTTC.

The chain employs TRBV28 and TRBJ1-1; 8 bases agree with TRBD1. Germline CDR1 reads MDHEN; CDR2 reads SYDVKM. V was pared by 10 bases and J by 1 base, with 5 bases of the junction left unmatched. This CDR3 has 13 amino acids. The chain's CDR3 is CATTTGENTEAFF. CDR3 nucleotide sequence: TGTGCCACCACGACAGGGGAGAACACTGAAGCTTTCTTT. The whole variable domain, remainder taken from reference TRBV28 and TRBJ1-1, is DVKVTQSSRYLVKRTGEKVFLECVQDMDHENMFWYRQDPGLGLRLIYFSYDVKMKEKGDIPEGYSVSREKKERFSLILESASTNQTSMYLCATTTGENTEAFFGQGTRLTVV.

The chain recombines TRBV3-1 (or the pseudogene TRBV3-2) with TRBJ1-2, with D possibly TRBD1 on 5 matching bases. Germline V gene data show CDR1 as LGHDT and CDR2 as YNNKEL (reference sequence). This CDR3 spans 13 amino acids. V lost 1 base, J lost 7 bases, and 10 bases lay in between. This CDR3 reads CASSQGQPGGYTF. CDR3 in DNA: TGTGCCAGCAGCCAAGGACAGCCAGGTGGCTACACCTTC.

This clone was seen more than once but under ten times. The chain recombines TRBV9 with TRBJ1-4; D remains unclear. Trimming pared 0 bases from V and 7 bases from J, leaving 13 bases between. CDR1 is SGDLS and CDR2 is YYNGEE in the germline V gene. CDR3 length: 15 amino acids. The CDR3 nucleotides read TGTGCCAGCAGCGTAGGATGGCGAGATGGTGAAAAACTGTTTTTT. As protein: CASSVGWRDGEKLFF.

The V and J genes are TRBV4-3 and TRBJ2-7; TRBD2 aligns across 14 bases. CDR1 LGHNA and CDR2 YSLEER come from the germline V gene. Germline trimming cut 3 bases from V and 6 bases from J; bases unmatched to any gene: 7. CDR3 length equals 16 residues. The DNA for the CDR3 is TGCGCCAGCAGCCAGGGGGGAGGACTAGCGGGAGGCGAGCAGTACTTC. Encoded protein: CASSQGGGLAGGEQYF.

The CDR3 loop reads CASRQVGGTGSYEQYF. Written as DNA, the CDR3 is TGTGCCAGCAGACAAGTGGGAGGGACAGGATCCTACGAGCAGTACTTC. V is TRBV7-9 and J is TRBJ2-7; perhaps TRBD1 as D (8 bases). Germline loops: CDR1 SEHNR, CDR2 FQNEAQ (reference sequence). This CDR3 comprises 16 residues. V lost 6 bases, J lost 1 base, and 19 bases lay in between.